Below are 4 T cell receptor beta chains sequenced from a single sample in a study of blood T cell repertoires in COVID-19. This table comes from immunoSEQ multiplex PCR, and its TCRdb copy is limited to in-frame clones, with some not included. The table has about 270,000 clones, more than 75% seen once; the top ten hold roughly 3%. The sequenced material came from PBMCs or T cells enriched from blood (not recorded which). Receptors were obtained from a woman aged 18-30 years who had recovered from COVID-19.

The rearrangement joins TRBV4-3 to TRBJ1-2, with D unresolved. The CDR3 consists of 14 residues. CDR1 is LGHNA and CDR2 is YSLEER in the germline V gene. The ends were cut back, 1 base at V and 2 bases at J, with 8 bases in the middle. The CDR3 here is CASSQGPRNYGYTF. CDR3 nucleotides: TGCGCCAGCAGCCAAGGTCCCAGGAACTATGGCTACACCTTC.

V gene TRBV28 combines with J gene TRBJ2-7; a possible D gene is TRBD2 (6 bases). The CDR3 length is 13 residues. Trimming shortened V by 6 bases and J by 12 bases, and 21 bases separated the two germline ends. Germline CDR1 reads MDHEN; CDR2 reads SYDVKM. The CDR3 coding sequence is TGTGCCAGCAGGCGCGTCGGGACTCCGAATCTGTACTTC. Translating gives CASRRVGTPNLYF.

This chain uses TRBV18 with TRBJ1-2, with D possibly matching TRBD1 (6 bases). This CDR3 spans 13 amino acids. CDR1 and CDR2 (germline): KGHSH, LQKENI. V lost 3 bases and J lost 3, with 8 bases in between. The CDR3 region is CASSPAGDYGYTF. The CDR3 DNA sequence: TGTGCCAGCTCACCGGCAGGGGACTATGGCTACACCTTC.

CDR3 DNA: TGTGCCAGCGGGACAGGCGGCTACACCTTC. It translates to CASGTGGYTF. The V gene is TRBV7-9, the J gene TRBJ1-2, with 8 bases fitting TRBD1. Germline CDR1 and CDR2: SEHNR and FQNEAQ (reference sequence). The V and J ends lost 8 bases and 8 bases, in that order; junction bases with no gene match: 1. The CDR3 has 10 amino acids.